These T cell receptor beta chains were read from a single sample in a study of T cell changes during pregnancy in multiple sclerosis. TCRdb keeps only in-frame clones here, not all; method: immunoSEQ multiplex PCR. The data show under 70,000 clones, just over 90% seen once. Sequencing used peripheral blood, obtained in the second trimester of pregnancy. All receptors come from a female donor with multiple sclerosis, enrolled in a pregnancy study. Each CDR3 is given with its conserved first and last residue. D genes are given only for firm matches. Clone sizes are given selectively: once, few, many, or a class where the clone is expanded.

v_gene: TRBV2
d_gene: NA
j_gene: TRBJ1-1
abundance: once
CDR3aa: CASIRSQNTEAFF
CDR3nt: TGTGCCAGCATTCGGTCCCAGAACACTGAAGCTTTCTTT

v_gene: TRBV2
d_gene: NA
j_gene: TRBJ1-2
abundance: NA
CDR3aa: CASSEAGRGYGYTF
CDR3nt: TGTGCCAGCAGTGAAGCGGGGCGCGGCTATGGCTACACCTTC

v_gene: TRBV6-1
d_gene: NA
j_gene: TRBJ1-1
abundance: NA
CDR3aa: CASNPPGGTEAFF
CDR3nt: TGTGCCAGCAACCCCCCAGGAGGCACTGAAGCTTTCTTT

v_gene: TRBV5-1
d_gene: TRBD1
j_gene: TRBJ1-2
abundance: NA
CDR3aa: CASRRTGDANYGYTF
CDR3nt: TGCGCCAGCAGACGGACAGGGGACGCTAACTATGGCTACACCTTC

v_gene: TRBV19
d_gene: TRBD1
j_gene: TRBJ1-2
abundance: few
CDR3aa: CASSTRDSYGYTF
CDR3nt: TGTGCCAGTAGTACCCGGGACAGCTATGGCTACACCTTC

v_gene: TRBV9
d_gene: NA
j_gene: TRBJ2-6
abundance: NA
CDR3aa: CASSVGPQQSSGANVLTF
CDR3nt: TGTGCCAGCAGCGTGGGGCCCCAACAAAGCTCTGGGGCCAACGTCCTGACTTTC

v_gene: TRBV5-6
d_gene: NA
j_gene: TRBJ1-1
abundance: NA
CDR3aa: CASSRDRGRVGTEAFF
CDR3nt: TGTGCCAGCAGCCGAGATAGGGGTAGGGTAGGGACTGAAGCTTTCTTT

v_gene: TRBV10-1
d_gene: NA
j_gene: TRBJ1-1
abundance: NA
CDR3aa: CASSQGTEAFF
CDR3nt: TGCGCCAGCAGCCAGGGCACTGAAGCTTTCTTT

v_gene: TRBV7-2
d_gene: TRBD1
j_gene: TRBJ1-2
abundance: once
CDR3aa: CASSLATGTGRRYGYTF
CDR3nt: TGTGCCAGCAGCTTAGCGACCGGGACAGGGCGGCGCTATGGCTACACCTTC

v_gene: TRBV27
d_gene: TRBD1
j_gene: TRBJ1-5
abundance: once
CDR3aa: CASSSTGTGRSLSNQPQHF
CDR3nt: TGTGCCAGCAGTTCAACCGGGACAGGGAGGAGCTTGAGCAATCAGCCCCAGCATTTT

v_gene: TRBV27
d_gene: TRBD1
j_gene: TRBJ1-2
abundance: NA
CDR3aa: CASKTGVKDGYTF
CDR3nt: TGTGCCAGTAAGACAGGGGTAAAGGATGGCTACACCTTC

v_gene: TRBV12-5
d_gene: NA
j_gene: TRBJ1-5
abundance: NA
CDR3aa: CASGLEGGSDQPQHF
CDR3nt: TGTGCTAGTGGTTTGGAGGGGGGGAGTGATCAGCCCCAGCATTTT

v_gene: TRBV5-1
d_gene: NA
j_gene: TRBJ2-5
abundance: NA
CDR3aa: CASSLESRLQTQYF
CDR3nt: TGCGCCAGCAGCTTGGAATCCAGACTGCAGACCCAGTACTTC

v_gene: TRBV5-1
d_gene: NA
j_gene: TRBJ2-7
abundance: NA
CDR3aa: CASNRGAGVAYEQYF
CDR3nt: TGCGCCAGCAACAGGGGAGCGGGGGTCGCCTACGAGCAGTACTTC

v_gene: TRBV6-5
d_gene: TRBD1
j_gene: TRBJ1-2
abundance: NA
CDR3aa: CASSYRTGEGYTF
CDR3nt: TGTGCCAGCAGTTACAGGACAGGGGAAGGCTACACCTTC

v_gene: TRBV7-8
d_gene: NA
j_gene: TRBJ1-5
abundance: NA
CDR3aa: CASSASAGGQPQHF
CDR3nt: TGTGCCAGCAGCGCCTCCGCAGGAGGCCAGCCCCAGCATTTT

v_gene: TRBV7-6
d_gene: NA
j_gene: TRBJ2-7
abundance: NA
CDR3aa: CASSLGAGAPYEQYF
CDR3nt: TGTGCCAGCAGCTTAGGCGCTGGGGCACCCTACGAGCAGTACTTC

v_gene: TRBV4-2
d_gene: TRBD1
j_gene: TRBJ2-6
abundance: NA
CDR3aa: CASSQGTGTGSYGANVLTF
CDR3nt: TGTGCCAGCAGCCAAGGTACCGGGACAGGGTCTTACGGGGCCAACGTCCTGACTTTC

v_gene: TRBV6-1
d_gene: NA
j_gene: TRBJ2-1
abundance: NA
CDR3aa: CASRAQVGSNEQFF
CDR3nt: TGTGCCAGCAGAGCACAGGTTGGATCCAATGAGCAGTTCTTC

v_gene: TRBV10-2
d_gene: NA
j_gene: TRBJ2-2
abundance: NA
CDR3aa: CASSESLEPNTGELFF
CDR3nt: TGCGCCAGCAGTGAGTCGTTAGAGCCGAACACCGGGGAGCTGTTTTTT

v_gene: TRBV18
d_gene: NA
j_gene: TRBJ1-4
abundance: NA
CDR3aa: CASSPRDEKLFF
CDR3nt: TGTGCCAGCTCACCTCGGGATGAAAAACTGTTTTTT

v_gene: TRBV6-5
d_gene: NA
j_gene: TRBJ1-1
abundance: NA
CDR3aa: CASSYNGDGEAFF
CDR3nt: TGTGCCAGCAGTTATAACGGGGATGGTGAAGCTTTCTTT

v_gene: TRBV7-3
d_gene: NA
j_gene: TRBJ1-1
abundance: NA
CDR3aa: CASSLAMNTEAFF
CDR3nt: TGTGCCAGCAGCTTAGCGATGAACACTGAAGCTTTCTTT

v_gene: TRBV5-6
d_gene: NA
j_gene: TRBJ2-7
abundance: NA
CDR3aa: CASSLQAYEQYF
CDR3nt: TGTGCCAGCAGCCTACAGGCTTACGAGCAGTACTTC

v_gene: TRBV30
d_gene: NA
j_gene: TRBJ1-1
abundance: NA
CDR3aa: CAWSWGAEAFF
CDR3nt: TGTGCCTGGAGTTGGGGAGCTGAAGCTTTCTTT

v_gene: TRBV5-1
d_gene: NA
j_gene: TRBJ2-7
abundance: NA
CDR3aa: CASSSTGPNYEQYF
CDR3nt: TGCGCCAGCAGCTCGACAGGTCCCAACTACGAGCAGTACTTC

v_gene: TRBV7-2
d_gene: NA
j_gene: TRBJ1-6
abundance: once
CDR3aa: CASSLLVQGHSPLHF
CDR3nt: TGTGCCAGCAGTTTACTAGTTCAGGGGCATTCACCCCTCCACTTT

v_gene: TRBV5-1
d_gene: NA
j_gene: TRBJ2-7
abundance: NA
CDR3aa: CASSLRGGSYEQYF
CDR3nt: TGCGCCAGCAGCTTGAGAGGGGGATCCTACGAGCAGTACTTC

v_gene: TRBV19
d_gene: TRBD1
j_gene: TRBJ1-1
abundance: NA
CDR3aa: CASSIQRGQAFF
CDR3nt: TGTGCCAGTAGTATTCAGAGGGGGCAAGCTTTCTTT

v_gene: TRBV5-6
d_gene: NA
j_gene: TRBJ1-2
abundance: NA
CDR3aa: CASSSSGYSGYTF
CDR3nt: TGTGCCAGCAGCTCGAGCGGGTACTCTGGCTACACCTTC

v_gene: TRBV2
d_gene: NA
j_gene: TRBJ2-5
abundance: NA
CDR3aa: CASSTGRETQYF
CDR3nt: TGTGCCAGCAGTACGGGGAGGGAGACCCAGTACTTC

v_gene: TRBV15
d_gene: NA
j_gene: TRBJ2-7
abundance: NA
CDR3aa: CATSSYLGVVYEQYF
CDR3nt: TGTGCCACCAGCAGTTACCTAGGCGTGGTGTACGAGCAGTACTTC

v_gene: TRBV15
d_gene: NA
j_gene: TRBJ2-7
abundance: NA
CDR3aa: CATSRVGLTTYEQYF
CDR3nt: TGTGCCACCAGCAGAGTAGGACTGACAACCTACGAGCAGTACTTC

v_gene: TRBV2
d_gene: TRBD2
j_gene: TRBJ2-7
abundance: once
CDR3aa: CASTGWGSGGTSYEQYF
CDR3nt: TGTGCCAGCACTGGTTGGGGTAGCGGGGGTACTTCCTACGAGCAGTACTTC

v_gene: TRBV7-9
d_gene: TRBD1
j_gene: TRBJ1-2
abundance: NA
CDR3aa: CASSPTGDAGYTF
CDR3nt: TGTGCCAGCAGCCCGACAGGGGACGCGGGCTACACCTTC

v_gene: TRBV29-1
d_gene: NA
j_gene: TRBJ1-1
abundance: NA
CDR3aa: CSVEVLWGGLMDTEAFF
CDR3nt: TGCAGCGTTGAAGTCCTTTGGGGGGGATTGATGGACACTGAAGCTTTCTTT

v_gene: TRBV30
d_gene: TRBD1
j_gene: TRBJ1-1
abundance: NA
CDR3aa: CAVERGPGTEAFF
CDR3nt: TGTGCCGTAGAGAGGGGGCCAGGGACTGAAGCTTTCTTT

v_gene: TRBV5-6
d_gene: NA
j_gene: TRBJ2-5
abundance: NA
CDR3aa: CASSYDTLQETQYF
CDR3nt: TGTGCCAGCAGCTACGACACCCTACAAGAGACCCAGTACTTC

v_gene: TRBV10-1
d_gene: NA
j_gene: TRBJ1-1
abundance: NA
CDR3aa: CASSDRVYAEAFF
CDR3nt: TGCGCCAGCAGTGACAGGGTTTATGCTGAAGCTTTCTTT

v_gene: TRBV7-6
d_gene: NA
j_gene: TRBJ1-4
abundance: NA
CDR3aa: CASSLPQAVGEKLFF
CDR3nt: TGTGCCAGCAGCCTTCCACAGGCCGTGGGTGAAAAACTGTTTTTT

v_gene: TRBV5-4
d_gene: NA
j_gene: TRBJ2-1
abundance: NA
CDR3aa: CASSRGGSSYNEQFF
CDR3nt: TGTGCCAGCAGTCGAGGGGGTAGCTCCTACAATGAGCAGTTCTTC

v_gene: TRBV29-1
d_gene: TRBD1
j_gene: TRBJ2-7
abundance: NA
CDR3aa: CSVSGTEYNEQYF
CDR3nt: TGCAGCGTGTCCGGGACAGAATACAACGAGCAGTACTTC

v_gene: TRBV29-1
d_gene: NA
j_gene: TRBJ1-4
abundance: once
CDR3aa: CSVVGENEKLFF
CDR3nt: TGCAGCGTTGTCGGGGAGAATGAAAAACTGTTTTTT

v_gene: TRBV27
d_gene: TRBD1
j_gene: TRBJ2-5
abundance: NA
CDR3aa: CASRPEGTGGVEETQYF
CDR3nt: TGTGCCAGCAGACCTGAGGGGACAGGGGGCGTAGAGGAGACCCAGTACTTC

v_gene: TRBV6-5
d_gene: TRBD1
j_gene: TRBJ2-7
abundance: NA
CDR3aa: CASSHRGDSYEQYF
CDR3nt: TGTGCCAGCAGTCACAGGGGGGACTCCTACGAGCAGTACTTC

v_gene: TRBV11-3
d_gene: NA
j_gene: TRBJ2-1
abundance: NA
CDR3aa: CASSLDSAYNEQFF
CDR3nt: TGTGCCAGCAGCTTAGATTCGGCCTACAATGAGCAGTTCTTC

v_gene: TRBV5-1
d_gene: TRBD1
j_gene: TRBJ1-6
abundance: NA
CDR3aa: CASSLGQGGSYNSPLHF
CDR3nt: TGCGCCAGCAGCCTAGGACAGGGTGGCTCCTATAATTCACCCCTCCACTTT

v_gene: TRBV7-6
d_gene: TRBD1
j_gene: TRBJ1-4
abundance: NA
CDR3aa: CASSPLGAGGTNEKLFF
CDR3nt: TGTGCCAGCAGCCCCCTCGGGGCAGGGGGGACTAATGAAAAACTGTTTTTT

v_gene: TRBV5-5
d_gene: NA
j_gene: TRBJ1-1
abundance: NA
CDR3aa: CASSIGDTEAFF
CDR3nt: TGTGCCAGCAGCATCGGGGACACTGAAGCTTTCTTT

v_gene: TRBV7-3
d_gene: TRBD1
j_gene: TRBJ1-4
abundance: NA
CDR3aa: CASSSRALPSDRASTKLFF
CDR3nt: TGTGCCAGCAGCTCCCGCGCCCTCCCGAGTGACAGGGCTTCCACCAAACTGTTTTTT

v_gene: TRBV29-1
d_gene: NA
j_gene: TRBJ2-1
abundance: NA
CDR3aa: CSVVRGSYNEQFF
CDR3nt: TGCAGCGTCGTCAGGGGCTCCTACAATGAGCAGTTCTTC

v_gene: TRBV4-1
d_gene: TRBD2
j_gene: TRBJ2-4
abundance: NA
CDR3aa: CASSQVAGGALILAKNIQYF
CDR3nt: TGCGCCAGCAGCCAAGTAGCGGGGGGCGCCCTTATTCTAGCCAAAAACATTCAGTACTTC

v_gene: TRBV7-9
d_gene: NA
j_gene: TRBJ2-5
abundance: NA
CDR3aa: CAIGRQETQYF
CDR3nt: TGTGCCATTGGCAGGCAAGAGACCCAGTACTTC

v_gene: TRBV7-3
d_gene: NA
j_gene: TRBJ1-6
abundance: NA
CDR3aa: CASSLMGQYNSPLHF
CDR3nt: TGTGCCAGCAGCTTAATGGGGCAGTATAATTCACCCCTCCACTTT

v_gene: TRBV5-3
d_gene: TRBD2
j_gene: TRBJ2-5
abundance: NA
CDR3aa: CARSLAVLGETQYF
CDR3nt: TGTGCCAGAAGTCTAGCGGTTCTAGGGGAGACCCAGTACTTC

v_gene: TRBV5-1
d_gene: TRBD1
j_gene: TRBJ1-2
abundance: NA
CDR3aa: CASSPGQGEGYTF
CDR3nt: TGCGCCAGCAGCCCGGGACAGGGGGAGGGCTACACCTTC

v_gene: TRBV6-1
d_gene: NA
j_gene: TRBJ2-1
abundance: NA
CDR3aa: CASTEGGNEQFF
CDR3nt: TGTGCCAGCACCGAAGGAGGGAATGAGCAGTTCTTC

v_gene: TRBV5-1
d_gene: NA
j_gene: TRBJ1-5
abundance: NA
CDR3aa: CASSLEGGFDQPQHF
CDR3nt: TGCGCCAGCAGCTTGGAGGGGGGGTTCGATCAGCCCCAGCATTTT

v_gene: TRBV5-1
d_gene: TRBD1
j_gene: TRBJ2-7
abundance: NA
CDR3aa: CASSPRDRRDEQYF
CDR3nt: TGCGCCAGCAGCCCCCGGGACAGGCGCGACGAGCAGTACTTC